Each of the 16 T cell receptor beta chains below was sequenced from the same sample in a study of CXCR3-negative and CXCR3-positive naive CD8 T cells. With UMI labels, 5' RACE was used to prepare the TRB cDNA libraries. TCRdb processed the 5' RACE reads again and assigns one entry to each CDR3 protein, with no DNA. The sample table includes some 130,000 distinct CDR3 sequences. Sequenced input: naive CXCR3- CD8+ T cells from blood. Indicated subset: CD45RO-CCR7+CD27+CD95- naive CD8+ T cells lacking CXCR3 (TNR3-). The receptors originated from a human donor in good health. Some clones in this sample may be carry-over from other donors' samples.

J is TRBJ2-7 and V is TRBV5-4. Germline-derived CDR1 and CDR2 are SGHNT and YYREEE (reference sequence). The CDR3 has 15 residues. The CDR3 here is CASSLSRGRAYEQYF.

This sequence joins TRBV29-1 and TRBJ1-1; TCRdb returns TRBD1, unconfirmable since there is no DNA. The germline V gene has CDR1 SQVTM and CDR2 ANQGSEA. The CDR3 extends over 15 amino acids. The CDR3 loop is CSVESAGRGNTEAFF.

This rearrangement joins TRBV4-2 to TRBJ2-7; the D call from TCRdb, TRBD2, cannot be confirmed without DNA. Per germline, CDR1 LGHNA and CDR2 YNFKEQ. The CDR3 sequence is 14 residues long. The CDR3 reads CASSQGSGPYEQYF.

J is TRBJ2-2 and V is TRBV4-3. Germline lookup yields CDR1 LGHNA and CDR2 YSLEER. The CDR3 is 15 amino acids. Here the CDR3 reads CASSQVRVNTGELFF.

The CDR3 region is CASSSGSYEQYF. J is TRBJ2-7 and V is TRBV28. The CDR3 covers 12 residues. Germline V gene data show CDR1 as MDHEN and CDR2 as SYDVKM.

The chain uses TRBV5-6 and TRBJ1-1. The length of the CDR3 is 14 residues. Germline V gene lookup returns CDR1 SGHDT and CDR2 YYEEEE. The CDR3 loop is CASFTGSGRIEAFF.

The chain links TRBV20-1 to TRBJ1-2; no DNA is available, so the TRBD1 call from TCRdb remains unchecked. Germline CDR1 is DFQATT and CDR2 is SNEGSKA (reference sequence). There are 13 residues in the CDR3. CDR3: CSARDLGTYGYTF.

The chain links TRBV23-1 to TRBJ1-1; TCRdb calls TRBD1, which cannot be checked without DNA. TRBV23-1 is placed among ORFs of uncertain function. This CDR3 region has 14 residues. The CDR3 is CASSSGDIFAEAFF.

V is TRBV6-5 and J is TRBJ1-2; absent DNA, TCRdb's TRBD1 call cannot be checked. The CDR3 contains 15 residues. CDR1 MNHEY and CDR2 SVGAGI come from the germline V gene. This chain's CDR3 is CASSYRWGQGDGYTF.

The V and J genes are TRBV15 and TRBJ1-5; absent DNA, TCRdb's TRBD1 call cannot be checked. Germline V gives CDR1 LNHNV, CDR2 YYDKDF (reference sequence). CDR3 size: 14 residues. The CDR3 sequence: CATSRDPGVQPQHF.

The V and J genes are TRBV9 and TRBJ2-2. This CDR3 has 12 residues. Germline V gives CDR1 SGDLS, CDR2 YYNGEE. The CDR3 is CASSVGPGELFF. The full variable domain, its missing parts supplied by reference TRBV9 and TRBJ2-2, is DSGVTQTPKHLITATGQRVTLRCSPRSGDLSVYWYQQSLDQGLQFLIQYYNGEERAKGNILERFSAQQFPDLHSELNLSSLELGDSALYFCASSVGPGELFFGEGSRLTVL.

The V call is TRBV7-9, the J call TRBJ2-7; TCRdb picks TRBD1, but there is no DNA to check that call. Per germline, CDR1 SEHNR and CDR2 FQNEAQ (reference sequence). The CDR3 covers 13 residues. CDR3 amino acids: CASTAGANYEQYF.

V and J are TRBV9 and TRBJ2-2; without DNA, the TCRdb call of TRBD2 cannot be checked. CDR1 and CDR2 from the germline V gene are SGDLS and YYNGEE. The CDR3 consists of 17 residues. Here the CDR3 reads CASSLSTSGSNTGELFF.

The rearrangement uses TRBV6-2 or TRBV6-3 and TRBJ2-1; TCRdb reports TRBD1, a call that lacks DNA to check it against. CDR1 and CDR2 from the germline V gene are MNHEY and SVGEGT. There are 16 residues in the CDR3. CDR3 sequence reads: CASSPLGGSSYNEQFF.

The chain combines TRBV4-1 with TRBJ1-6; TCRdb's D call of TRBD1 is untestable without DNA. This CDR3 spans 15 amino acids. Germline CDR1 is MGHRA and CDR2 is YSYEKL. CDR3 loop: CASRSGQGIDSPLHF.

J is TRBJ2-5 and V is TRBV3-1; TCRdb returns TRBD2, unconfirmable since there is no DNA. The CDR3 length is 15 residues. Looked up from germline, CDR1 is LGHDT and CDR2 is YNNKEL (reference sequence). The CDR3 spells CASSQEVAGGETQYF.